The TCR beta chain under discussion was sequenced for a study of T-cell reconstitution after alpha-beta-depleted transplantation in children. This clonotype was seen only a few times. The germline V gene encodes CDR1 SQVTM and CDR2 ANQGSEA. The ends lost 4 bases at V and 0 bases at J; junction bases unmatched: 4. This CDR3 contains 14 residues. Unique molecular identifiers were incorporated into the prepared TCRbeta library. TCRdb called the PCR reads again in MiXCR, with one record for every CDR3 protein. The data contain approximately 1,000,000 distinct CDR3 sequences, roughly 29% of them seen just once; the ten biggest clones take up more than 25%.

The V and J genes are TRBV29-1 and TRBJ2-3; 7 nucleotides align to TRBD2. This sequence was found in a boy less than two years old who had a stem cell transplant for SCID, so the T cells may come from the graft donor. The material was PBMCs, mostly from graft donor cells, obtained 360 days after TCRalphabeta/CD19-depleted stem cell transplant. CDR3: CSVVSGSSTDTQYF. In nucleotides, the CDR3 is TGCAGCGTTGTTAGCGGGTCAAGCACAGATACGCAGTATTTT.